Presented here are 2 T cell receptor beta chains from one specimen sequenced in a study of cytomegalovirus exposure and HLA in healthy donors. Primers for the PCR totalled 60 Vbeta and 13 Jbeta. Repertoires were generated with immunoSEQ multiplex PCR, while TCRdb's copy carries only in-frame clones and drops some. The sample holds some 84,000 clones, about 77% seen once. The specimen was PBMCs. The receptors stem from a male donor in good health and CMV-seropositive.

The chain recombines TRBV2 with TRBJ2-6; D not certain. V was cut by 3 bases and J by 0 bases, with 6 bases left in between. This CDR3 comprises 15 residues. Germline CDR1 and CDR2: SNHLY and FYNNEI. The CDR3 sequence is CASSDSTSGANVLTF. In DNA, the CDR3 is TGTGCCAGCAGTGACAGTACCTCTGGGGCCAACGTCCTGACTTTC.

This chain links TRBV28 with TRBJ1-1, with TRBD1 matching 7 bases. The V gene's germline CDR1 is MDHEN and CDR2 SYDVKM. This CDR3 is built from 16 residues. Germline trimming cut 7 bases from V and 0 bases from J; bases unmatched to any gene: 11. The CDR3 is CASNRDRTPMNTEAFF. The CDR3 nucleotides read TGTGCCAGCAACCGGGACAGAACCCCCATGAACACTGAAGCTTTCTTT.